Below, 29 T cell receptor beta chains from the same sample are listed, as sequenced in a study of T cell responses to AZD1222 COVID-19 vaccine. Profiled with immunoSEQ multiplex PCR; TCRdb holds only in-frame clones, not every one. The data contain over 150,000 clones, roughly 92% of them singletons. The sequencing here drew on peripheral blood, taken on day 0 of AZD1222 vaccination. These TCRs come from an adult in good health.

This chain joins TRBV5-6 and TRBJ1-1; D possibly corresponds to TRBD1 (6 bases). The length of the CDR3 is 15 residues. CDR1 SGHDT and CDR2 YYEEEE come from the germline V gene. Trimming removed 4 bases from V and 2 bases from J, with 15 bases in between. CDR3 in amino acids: CASSPWGRGNTEAFF. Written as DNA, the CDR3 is TGTGCCAGCAGCCCATGGGGCAGGGGAAACACTGAAGCTTTCTTT.

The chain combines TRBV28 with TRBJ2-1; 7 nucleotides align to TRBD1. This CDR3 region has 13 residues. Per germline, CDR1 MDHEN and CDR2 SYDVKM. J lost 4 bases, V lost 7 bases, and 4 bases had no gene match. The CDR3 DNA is TGTGCCAGCACCGCGACAGGGTACAATGAGCAGTTCTTC. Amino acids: CASTATGYNEQFF.

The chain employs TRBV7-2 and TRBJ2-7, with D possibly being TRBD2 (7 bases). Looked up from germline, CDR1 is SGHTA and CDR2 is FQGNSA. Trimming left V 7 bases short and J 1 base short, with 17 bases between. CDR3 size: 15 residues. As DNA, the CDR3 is TGTGCCAGCAACCACGGAGGGGGGGCTTCCTACGAGCAGTACTTC. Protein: CASNHGGGASYEQYF. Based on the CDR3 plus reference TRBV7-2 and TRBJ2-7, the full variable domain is GAGVSQSPSNKVTEKGKDVELRCDPISGHTALYWYRQSLGQGLEFLIYFQGNSAPDKSGLPSDRFSAERTGGSVSTLTIQRTQQEDSAVYLCASNHGGGASYEQYFGPGTRLTVT.

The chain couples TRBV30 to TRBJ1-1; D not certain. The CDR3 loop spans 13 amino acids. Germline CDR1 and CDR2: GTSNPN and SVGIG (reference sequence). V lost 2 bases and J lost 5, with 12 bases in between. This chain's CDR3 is CAWSYTKRTEAFF. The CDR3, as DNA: TGTGCCTGGAGTTACACGAAAAGGACTGAAGCTTTCTTT.

The CDR3 loop is CATKGHPSNQPQHF. In DNA, the CDR3 is TGTGCCACTAAGGGACATCCTAGCAATCAGCCCCAGCATTTT. The chain employs TRBV19 and TRBJ1-5; D may be TRBD1 (6 bases). The length of the CDR3 is 14 residues. Germline CDR1 is LNHDA and CDR2 is SQIVND (reference sequence). Trimming removed 10 bases from V and 0 bases from J, with 13 bases in between.

CDR3 residues: CASSSPSGNNEQFF. The CDR3 DNA is TGCGCCAGCAGCTCACCTTCCGGGAACAATGAGCAGTTCTTC. This chain links TRBV5-1 with TRBJ2-1, with D perhaps TRBD2 (5 bases). V lost 3 bases to trimming and J lost 5 bases, with 12 bases between them. The CDR3 is 14 amino acids. Per the germline V gene, CDR1 is SGHRS and CDR2 is YFSETQ.

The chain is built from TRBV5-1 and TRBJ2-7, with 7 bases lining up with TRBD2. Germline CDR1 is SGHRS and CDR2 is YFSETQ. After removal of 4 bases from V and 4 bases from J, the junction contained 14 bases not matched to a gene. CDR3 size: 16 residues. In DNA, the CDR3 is TGCGCCAGCAGCGGGCGGCCGGGCGGGAGATCGTACGAGCAGTACTTC. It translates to CASSGRPGGRSYEQYF.

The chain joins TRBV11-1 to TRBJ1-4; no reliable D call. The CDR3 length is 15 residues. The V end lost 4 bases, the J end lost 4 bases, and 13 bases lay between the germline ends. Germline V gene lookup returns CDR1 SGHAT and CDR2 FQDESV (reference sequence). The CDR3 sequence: CASSSRRGNNEKLFF. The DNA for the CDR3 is TGTGCCAGCAGCTCAAGGCGAGGGAATAATGAAAAACTGTTTTTT.

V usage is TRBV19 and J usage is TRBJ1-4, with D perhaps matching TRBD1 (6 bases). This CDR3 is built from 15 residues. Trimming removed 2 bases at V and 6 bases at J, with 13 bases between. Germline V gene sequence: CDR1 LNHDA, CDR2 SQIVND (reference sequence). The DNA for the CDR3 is TGTGCCAGTAGTATACGAGGCAGGGGAGATGAAAAACTGTTTTTT. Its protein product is CASSIRGRGDEKLFF.

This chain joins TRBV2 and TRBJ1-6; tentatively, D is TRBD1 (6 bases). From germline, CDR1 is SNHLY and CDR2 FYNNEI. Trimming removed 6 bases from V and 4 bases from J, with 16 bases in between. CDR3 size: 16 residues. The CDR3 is CASRLPGTPYNSPLHF. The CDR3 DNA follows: TGTGCCAGCAGACTTCCCGGGACACCGTATAATTCACCCCTCCACTTT.

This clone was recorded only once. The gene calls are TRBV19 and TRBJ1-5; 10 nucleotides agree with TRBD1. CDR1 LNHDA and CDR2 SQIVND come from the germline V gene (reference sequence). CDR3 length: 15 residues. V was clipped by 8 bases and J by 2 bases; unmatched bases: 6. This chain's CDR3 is CASHRDRGGNQPQHF. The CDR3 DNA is TGTGCCAGTCACCGGGACAGGGGAGGCAATCAGCCCCAGCATTTT.

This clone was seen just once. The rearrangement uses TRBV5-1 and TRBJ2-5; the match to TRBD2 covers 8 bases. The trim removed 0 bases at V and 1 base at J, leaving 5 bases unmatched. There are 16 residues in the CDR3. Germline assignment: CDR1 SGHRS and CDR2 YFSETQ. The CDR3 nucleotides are TGCGCCAGCAGCTTGGAACTAGCGGTTACCCAAGAGACCCAGTACTTC. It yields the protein CASSLELAVTQETQYF.

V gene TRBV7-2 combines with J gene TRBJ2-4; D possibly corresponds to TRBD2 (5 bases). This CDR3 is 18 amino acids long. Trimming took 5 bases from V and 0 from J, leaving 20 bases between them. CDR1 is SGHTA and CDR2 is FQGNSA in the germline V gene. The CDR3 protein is CASSLRDAGILAKNIQYF. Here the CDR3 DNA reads TGTGCCAGCAGCCTCCGGGATGCCGGGATACTAGCCAAAAACATTCAGTACTTC.

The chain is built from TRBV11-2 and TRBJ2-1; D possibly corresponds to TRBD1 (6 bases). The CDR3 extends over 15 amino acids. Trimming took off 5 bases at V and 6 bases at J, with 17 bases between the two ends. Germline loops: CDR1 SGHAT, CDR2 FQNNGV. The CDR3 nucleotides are TGTGCCAGCAGCCCTGGATGGGGGCCCCGCAATGAGCAGTTCTTC. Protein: CASSPGWGPRNEQFF.

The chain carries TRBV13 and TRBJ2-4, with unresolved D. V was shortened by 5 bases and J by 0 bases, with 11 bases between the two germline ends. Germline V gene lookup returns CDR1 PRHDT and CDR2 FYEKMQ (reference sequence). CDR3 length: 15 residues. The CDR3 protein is CASSPDALAKNIQYF. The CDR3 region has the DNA TGTGCCAGCAGCCCTGACGCCCTAGCCAAAAACATTCAGTACTTC.

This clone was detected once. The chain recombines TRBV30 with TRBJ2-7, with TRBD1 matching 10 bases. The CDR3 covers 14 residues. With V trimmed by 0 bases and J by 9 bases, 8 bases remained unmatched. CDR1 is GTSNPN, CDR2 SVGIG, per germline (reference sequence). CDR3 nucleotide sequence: TGTGCCTGGAGTGTAACGGGACAGGGGTTTGTGCAGTACTTC. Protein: CAWSVTGQGFVQYF.

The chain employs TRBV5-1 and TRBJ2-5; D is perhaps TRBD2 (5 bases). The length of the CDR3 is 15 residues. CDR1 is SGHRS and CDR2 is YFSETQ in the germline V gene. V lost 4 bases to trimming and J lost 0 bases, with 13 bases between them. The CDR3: CASSPKTGYQETQYF. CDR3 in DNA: TGCGCCAGCAGCCCCAAGACGGGGTACCAAGAGACCCAGTACTTC.

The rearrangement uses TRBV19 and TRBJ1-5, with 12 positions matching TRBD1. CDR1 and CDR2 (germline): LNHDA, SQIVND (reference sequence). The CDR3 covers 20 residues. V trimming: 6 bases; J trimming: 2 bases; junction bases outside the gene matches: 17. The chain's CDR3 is CASRPNARDRGLERNQPQHF. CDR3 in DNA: TGTGCCAGTAGACCCAATGCCCGGGACAGGGGGCTAGAACGCAATCAGCCCCAGCATTTT.

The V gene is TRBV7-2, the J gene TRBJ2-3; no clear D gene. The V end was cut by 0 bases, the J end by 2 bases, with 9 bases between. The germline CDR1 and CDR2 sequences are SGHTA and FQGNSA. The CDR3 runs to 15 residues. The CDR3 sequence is CASSLAWRNTDTQYF. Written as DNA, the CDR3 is TGTGCCAGCAGCTTAGCGTGGCGGAACACAGATACGCAGTATTTT.

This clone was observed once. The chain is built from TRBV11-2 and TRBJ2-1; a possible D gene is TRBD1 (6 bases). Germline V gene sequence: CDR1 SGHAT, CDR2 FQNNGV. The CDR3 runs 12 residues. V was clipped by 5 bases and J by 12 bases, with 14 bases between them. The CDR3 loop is CASSQNRVGQFF. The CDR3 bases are TGTGCCAGCAGCCAGAACAGGGTAGGGCAGTTCTTC.

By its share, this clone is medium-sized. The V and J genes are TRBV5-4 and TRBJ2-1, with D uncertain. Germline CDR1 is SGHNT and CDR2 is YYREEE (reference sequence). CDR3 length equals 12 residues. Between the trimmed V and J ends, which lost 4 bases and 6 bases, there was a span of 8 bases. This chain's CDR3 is CASSAATNEQFF. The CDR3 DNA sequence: TGTGCCAGCAGCGCGGCAACCAATGAGCAGTTCTTC.

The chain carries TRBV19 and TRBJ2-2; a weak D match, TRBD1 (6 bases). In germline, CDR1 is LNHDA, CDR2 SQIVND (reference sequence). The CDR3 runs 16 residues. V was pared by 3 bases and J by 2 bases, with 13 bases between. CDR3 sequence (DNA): TGTGCCAGTAGTATTTCGGAACAGGGAAACACCGGGGAGCTGTTTTTT. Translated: CASSISEQGNTGELFF.

CDR3 region: CASSSGNTIYF. CDR3 nucleotides: TGTGCCAGCAGCTCTGGAAACACCATATATTTT. The chain employs TRBV3-1 (or the pseudogene TRBV3-2) and TRBJ1-3, with D unresolved. V gave up 5 bases and J gave up 1 base, with 0 bases separating them. CDR1 LGHDT and CDR2 YNNKEL come from the germline V gene (reference sequence). This CDR3 has 11 amino acids.

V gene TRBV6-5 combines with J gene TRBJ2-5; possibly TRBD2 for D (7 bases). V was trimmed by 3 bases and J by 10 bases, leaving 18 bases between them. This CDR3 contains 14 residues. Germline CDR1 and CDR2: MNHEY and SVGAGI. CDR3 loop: CASSYDRGAKGQYF. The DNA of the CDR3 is TGTGCCAGCAGTTATGATCGGGGGGCGAAGGGCCAGTACTTC.

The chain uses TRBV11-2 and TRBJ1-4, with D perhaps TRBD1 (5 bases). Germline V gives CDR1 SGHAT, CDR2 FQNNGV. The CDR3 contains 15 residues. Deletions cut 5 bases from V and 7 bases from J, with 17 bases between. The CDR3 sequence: CASSPQTGSGEKLFF. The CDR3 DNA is TGTGCCAGCAGCCCCCAAACAGGTTCGGGTGAAAAACTGTTTTTT.

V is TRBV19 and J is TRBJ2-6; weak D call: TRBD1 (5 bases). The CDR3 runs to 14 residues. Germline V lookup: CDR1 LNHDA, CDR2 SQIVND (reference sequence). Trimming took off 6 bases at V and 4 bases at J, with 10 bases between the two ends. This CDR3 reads CASSRQKGANVLTF. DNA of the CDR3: TGTGCCAGTAGCCGACAGAAAGGGGCCAACGTCCTGACTTTC.

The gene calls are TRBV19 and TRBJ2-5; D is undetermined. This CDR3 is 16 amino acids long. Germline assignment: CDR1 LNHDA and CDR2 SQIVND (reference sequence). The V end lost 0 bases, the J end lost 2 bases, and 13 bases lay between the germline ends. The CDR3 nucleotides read TGTGCCAGTAGTATAGAGGGGTTGTCGATTCAAGAGACCCAGTACTTC. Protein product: CASSIEGLSIQETQYF.

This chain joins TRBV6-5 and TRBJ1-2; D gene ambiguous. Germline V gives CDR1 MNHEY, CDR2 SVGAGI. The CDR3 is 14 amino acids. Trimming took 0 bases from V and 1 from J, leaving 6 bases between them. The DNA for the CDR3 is TGTGCCAGCAGTTACTCGCGGCTTAACTATGGCTACACCTTC. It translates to CASSYSRLNYGYTF.

The CDR3 DNA reads TGTGCCAGCAGGGGACAGGCTCGCTATGGCTACACCTTC. Encoded protein: CASRGQARYGYTF. The V gene is TRBV16, the J gene TRBJ1-2; 8 bases match TRBD1. Per germline, CDR1 KGHSY and CDR2 FQNENV. V trimming: 6 bases; J trimming: 4 bases; junction bases outside the gene matches: 4. This CDR3 spans 13 amino acids.